This TCR beta chain originates from a study of PD-1 blockade in classical Hodgkin lymphoma. Time point denoted: cycle 4 day 1 (C4D1), after 6 weeks of nivolumab. Every patient relapsed after autologous stem cell transplantation, and brentuximab vedotin exposure varied. CD4+ T cells were purified from thawed PBMCs by negative selection. V lost 1 base and J lost 5, with 13 bases in between. This CDR3 has 15 residues. Germline V CDR1 and CDR2: SGHVS, FQNEAQ. The protocol was immunoSEQ multiplex PCR, while the TCRdb copy is restricted to in-frame clones and leaves out a portion. The repertoire holds some 30,000 clones, with about 86% as singletons.

The chain uses TRBV7-8 and TRBJ2-3, with D possibly being TRBD2 (5 bases). The clonotype was recovered from a human donor with classical Hodgkin lymphoma. Here the sequenced sample was CD4+ T cells from blood, taken before the fourth cycle of nivolumab. As DNA, the CDR3 is TGTGCCAGCAGCTTAGAGTTCGTGAGCGGAGATACGCAGTATTTT. It yields the protein CASSLEFVSGDTQYF.